Shown below are 29 T cell receptor beta chains from a single sample sequenced in a study of cytomegalovirus exposure and HLA in healthy donors. This PCR relied on a set of 60 Vbeta primers and 13 Jbeta primers. TCRdb's table, derived via immunoSEQ multiplex PCR, lists solely in-frame clones and lacks some. The table shows about 120,000 clones, with about three quarters occurring only once. Sequenced sample: PBMCs. All receptors come from a female donor in good health and CMV-seronegative.

The chain combines TRBV15 with TRBJ2-3; unclear D gene. Trimming removed 0 bases from V and 4 bases from J, with 8 bases in between. Germline V gives CDR1 LNHNV, CDR2 YYDKDF (reference sequence). The CDR3 totals 14 residues. CDR3 nucleotides: TGTGCCACCAGCAGAGAATCTACCGCAGATACGCAGTATTTT. It specifies CATSRESTADTQYF.

The J gene is TRBJ2-7, the V gene TRBV28; D is possibly TRBD1 (5 bases). With 2 bases removed from V and 7 bases from J, the gap between germline ends came to 9 bases. The CDR3 loop spans 12 amino acids. Germline V gene sequence: CDR1 MDHEN, CDR2 SYDVKM. The CDR3 protein is CASSLGRAEQYF. The CDR3 bases are TGTGCCAGCAGTTTAGGCAGGGCGGAGCAGTACTTC. The variable domain in full, completed from reference TRBV28 and TRBJ2-7, reads DVKVTQSSRYLVKRTGEKVFLECVQDMDHENMFWYRQDPGLGLRLIYFSYDVKMKEKGDIPEGYSVSREKKERFSLILESASTNQTSMYLCASSLGRAEQYFGPGTRLTVT.

This chain uses TRBV11-2 with TRBJ1-1, with D unresolved. Germline-derived CDR1 and CDR2 are SGHAT and FQNNGV. This CDR3 spans 12 amino acids. The germline V and J ends were trimmed by 3 bases and 10 bases, with 12 bases remaining between them. CDR3 DNA: TGTGCCAGCAGCTTGCATAGTGCCCGAGCTTTCTTT. Its translation is CASSLHSARAFF. The full variable domain, completed using reference TRBV11-2 and TRBJ1-1, is EAGVAQSPRYKIIEKRQSVAFWCNPISGHATLYWYQQILGQGPKLLIQFQNNGVVDDSQLPKDRFSAERLKGVDSTLKIQPAKLEDSAVYLCASSLHSARAFFGQGTRLTVV.

The chain joins TRBV7-9 to TRBJ2-7, with 15 nucleotides matching TRBD2. The CDR3 is made up of 17 amino acids. Germline loops: CDR1 SEHNR, CDR2 FQNEAQ (reference sequence). V lost 10 bases to trimming and J lost 3 bases; unmatched junction nucleotides: 13. The CDR3 DNA sequence: TGTGCCACCAGGGGACTAGCGGGGGGCCAGACAGTCTACGAGCAGTACTTC. As protein: CATRGLAGGQTVYEQYF. Based on the CDR3 plus reference TRBV7-9 and TRBJ2-7, the full variable domain is DTGVSQNPRHKITKRGQNVTFRCDPISEHNRLYWYRQTLGQGPEFLTYFQNEAQLEKSRLLSDRFSAERPKGSFSTLEIQRTEQGDSAMYLCATRGLAGGQTVYEQYFGPGTRLTVT.

The rearrangement joins TRBV10-3 to TRBJ1-2; D unclear. This CDR3 has 12 residues. Germline values: CDR1 ENHRY, CDR2 SYGVKD. The V end lost 8 bases, the J end lost 2 bases, and 9 bases lay between the germline ends. The CDR3 loop reads CAIAPENYGYTF. In DNA, the CDR3 is TGTGCCATCGCCCCGGAGAACTATGGCTACACCTTC.

This chain links TRBV4-1 with TRBJ2-3, with D possibly being TRBD2 (5 bases). The V gene lost 1 base and the J gene lost 4 bases, with 15 bases spanning the gap. From germline, CDR1 is MGHRA and CDR2 YSYEKL. The CDR3 is 16 amino acids. As DNA, the CDR3 is TGCGCCAGCAGCCAAGCCCTAAGCGGATTGGCAGATACGCAGTATTTT. Translation gives CASSQALSGLADTQYF.

The genes are TRBV11-1 and TRBJ1-2; D gene ambiguous. The CDR3 is 11 amino acids. Germline V CDR1 and CDR2: SGHAT, FQDESV (reference sequence). Trimming left V 6 bases short and J 8 bases short, with 10 bases between. CDR3 DNA sequence: TGTGCCAGCAGAAATAACGGGGGCTACACCTTC. Translating gives CASRNNGGYTF. Drawing the rest from reference TRBV11-1 and TRBJ1-2, the complete variable domain is EAEVAQSPRYKITEKSQAVAFWCDPISGHATLYWYRQILGQGPELLVQFQDESVVDDSQLPKDRFSAERLKGVDSTLKIQPAELGDSAMYLCASRNNGGYTFGSGTRLTVV.

The chain combines TRBV10-2 with TRBJ1-6, with 9 bases identical to TRBD1. The germline V gene has CDR1 WSHSY and CDR2 SAAADI. J was trimmed by 7 bases and V by 4 bases; bases with no gene match: 2. This CDR3 region has 14 residues. The CDR3 spells CASSAQGANSPLHF. The CDR3 nucleotides read TGCGCCAGCAGTGCACAGGGGGCAAATTCACCCCTCCACTTT.

This chain joins TRBV28 and TRBJ1-2; D gene unclear. CDR3 length: 14 amino acids. The germline V gene has CDR1 MDHEN and CDR2 SYDVKM. Trimming shortened V by 2 bases and J by 5 bases, and 12 bases separated the two germline ends. The CDR3 sequence: CASSLTGFGYGYTF. The CDR3 DNA is TGTGCCAGCAGTTTAACGGGGTTCGGATATGGCTACACCTTC.

The chain joins TRBV29-1 to TRBJ2-7, with no clear D. The V and J ends lost 4 bases and 1 base respectively, with 5 bases between them. The germline gives CDR1 SQVTM, CDR2 ANQGSEA. The CDR3 runs to 11 residues. For the CDR3, the DNA is TGCAGCGTTGGCGGATCCTACGAGCAGTACTTC. Its protein product is CSVGGSYEQYF.

The chain uses TRBV5-6 and TRBJ2-5; 7 bases map to TRBD1. The end of the DNA fits TRBJ2-7 better, so the J call may be wrong. The CDR3 contains 13 residues. The germline V gene encodes CDR1 SGHDT and CDR2 YYEEEE. CDR3 sequence: CASSPGTVDEQYF. As DNA, the CDR3 is TGTGCCAGCAGCCCCGGGACAGTCGACGAGCAGTACTTC.

The genes are TRBV11-2 and TRBJ2-1; maybe TRBD1 (6 bases). The CDR3 runs to 16 residues. Germline V gene data show CDR1 as SGHAT and CDR2 as FQNNGV. Trimming took 0 bases from V and 3 from J, leaving 12 bases between them. CDR3 DNA: TGTGCCAGCAGCTTAGAAGGGACACCTATCTACAATGAGCAGTTCTTC. Its protein is CASSLEGTPIYNEQFF.

The V gene is TRBV5-1, the J gene TRBJ2-1; D possibly corresponds to TRBD2 (7 bases). Trimming left V 2 bases short and J 9 bases short, with 15 bases between. The germline V gene encodes CDR1 SGHRS and CDR2 YFSETQ. The CDR3 is made up of 14 amino acids. As DNA, the CDR3 is TGCGCCAGCAGCTTAGTGGGGGGGGGCCCTGAGCAGTTCTTC. Translated, it gives CASSLVGGGPEQFF. Filled out from reference TRBV5-1 and TRBJ2-1, the complete variable domain reads KAGVTQTPRYLIKTRGQQVTLSCSPISGHRSVSWYQQTPGQGLQFLFEYFSETQRNKGNFPGRFSGRQFSNSRSEMNVSTLELGDSALYLCASSLVGGGPEQFFGPGTRLTVL.

The chain couples TRBV5-1 to TRBJ2-5; D unclear. The DNA end is more similar to TRBJ2-7, so the J call may be wrong. This CDR3 spans 14 amino acids. Per the germline V gene, CDR1 is SGHRS and CDR2 is YFSETQ. The CDR3 region has the DNA TGCGCCAGCAGCCGCGCCCTCGAGGTCTACGAGCAGTACTTC. Amino acid sequence: CASSRALEVYEQYF.

V is TRBV7-8 and J is TRBJ2-7; D may be TRBD2 (6 bases). Trimming removed 1 base at V and 7 bases at J, with 14 bases between. This CDR3 has 14 amino acids. Germline V lookup: CDR1 SGHVS, CDR2 FQNEAQ. Here the CDR3 reads CASSLVSGAGEQYF. The DNA for the CDR3 is TGTGCCAGCAGCTTAGTATCTGGGGCGGGAGAGCAGTACTTC.

The rearrangement links TRBV18 to TRBJ2-7, with D possibly matching TRBD1 (5 bases). This CDR3 has 15 residues. CDR1 and CDR2 (germline): KGHSH, LQKENI. V dropped 3 bases and J dropped 4 bases, with 16 bases sitting between them. The CDR3 loop is CASSPDPGQPYEQYF. The CDR3 nucleotides are TGTGCCAGCTCACCTGATCCAGGGCAGCCTTACGAGCAGTACTTC.

This clone appeared a few times. This sequence joins TRBV6-4 and TRBJ2-6; tentatively, D is TRBD1 (6 bases). The germline CDR1 and CDR2 sequences are MRHNA and SNTAGT. With 2 bases removed from V and 0 bases from J, the gap between germline ends came to 8 bases. The CDR3 runs to 16 residues. The CDR3 reads CASSDGGTSGANVLTF. For the CDR3, the DNA is TGTGCCAGCAGTGACGGGGGCACCTCTGGGGCCAACGTCCTGACTTTC.

This chain joins TRBV6-5 and TRBJ1-1; tentative D call: TRBD1 (6 bases). Germline V gene data show CDR1 as MNHEY and CDR2 as SVGAGI. V dropped 8 bases and J dropped 4 bases, with 14 bases sitting between them. CDR3 length: 13 amino acids. The CDR3, as DNA: TGTGCCAGCGAGAGGGGCAGGGGCACTGAAGCTTTCTTT. Its protein product is CASERGRGTEAFF.

This chain links TRBV29-1 with TRBJ2-1; 9 bases line up with TRBD2. This CDR3 is 16 amino acids long. CDR1 and CDR2 (germline): SQVTM, ANQGSEA. V was clipped by 5 bases and J by 1 base; unmatched bases: 9. The chain's CDR3 is CSVRSPTSGSYNEQFF. CDR3 nucleotides: TGCAGCGTTAGGTCCCCGACTAGCGGTTCCTACAATGAGCAGTTCTTC.

DNA of the CDR3: TGTGCCAGCAGCGCCAGACAGGGAACCTACGAGCAGTACTTC. It encodes CASSARQGTYEQYF. The rearrangement links TRBV13 to TRBJ2-7, with TRBD1 matching 7 bases. V lost 5 bases, J lost 2 bases, and 6 bases stayed unmatched. The CDR3 sequence is 14 residues long. The germline CDR1 and CDR2 sequences are PRHDT and FYEKMQ (reference sequence).

The chain links TRBV19 to TRBJ2-1; 13 nucleotides agree with TRBD2. The CDR3 contains 17 residues. V lost 5 bases to trimming and J lost 5 bases; unmatched junction nucleotides: 9. CDR1 and CDR2 (germline): LNHDA, SQIVND (reference sequence). CDR3 coding DNA: TGTGCCAGTAGTGTTAGTGGACTAGCGGGGGTGAACAATGAGCAGTTCTTC. Translated: CASSVSGLAGVNNEQFF.

The chain couples TRBV4-3 to TRBJ2-2; no reliable D call. Trimming stripped 2 bases from V and 4 bases from J, with 8 bases between. CDR3 length equals 14 residues. Per germline, CDR1 LGHNA and CDR2 YSLEER. CDR3: CASSQSRFTGELFF. In DNA, the CDR3 is TGCGCCAGCAGCCAAAGCAGGTTCACCGGGGAGCTGTTTTTT.

CDR3 region: CASSKATSGGTGELFF. CDR3 sequence (DNA): TGTGCCAGTAGTAAAGCGACTAGCGGGGGAACCGGGGAGCTGTTTTTT. The chain couples TRBV19 to TRBJ2-2; 12 bases align to TRBD2. V dropped 4 bases and J dropped 5; count of bases not matched to a gene: 5. The CDR3 spans 16 residues. The germline gives CDR1 LNHDA, CDR2 SQIVND (reference sequence).

V gene TRBV9 combines with J gene TRBJ1-2, with D possibly TRBD1 on 6 matching bases. The V gene lost 3 bases and the J gene lost 3 bases, with 24 bases spanning the gap. Looked up from germline, CDR1 is SGDLS and CDR2 is YYNGEE. The CDR3 runs to 18 residues. CDR3 sequence: CASSAGSRQALTYYGYTF. The CDR3, as DNA: TGTGCCAGCAGCGCAGGAAGCAGACAGGCCCTTACTTACTATGGCTACACCTTC.

J is TRBJ2-7 and V is TRBV11-1, with 10 positions matching TRBD2. The junction had 15 bases not matched to a gene; V was cut back by 4 bases and J by 3 bases. Germline V gene data show CDR1 as SGHAT and CDR2 as FQDESV (reference sequence). The CDR3 covers 18 residues. DNA for the CDR3: TGTGCCAGCAGCTCTACGACCCCTAGCGGGGGAAGACTCTACGAGCAGTACTTC. Encoded protein: CASSSTTPSGGRLYEQYF.

The CDR3 sequence is CASRPPGNTGELFF. The CDR3 DNA sequence: TGTGCCAGCAGGCCGCCGGGGAACACCGGGGAGCTGTTTTTT. The V call is TRBV13, the J call TRBJ2-2, with D unresolved. V was clipped by 6 bases and J by 1 base, with 9 bases between them. The CDR3 is made up of 14 amino acids. The germline gives CDR1 PRHDT, CDR2 FYEKMQ (reference sequence).

The chain combines TRBV19 with TRBJ2-7; maybe TRBD2 (6 bases). Trimming took 6 bases from V and 3 from J, leaving 18 bases between them. Germline V CDR1 and CDR2: LNHDA, SQIVND (reference sequence). This CDR3 has 15 residues. The chain's CDR3 is CASRAARFGSYEQYF. CDR3 coding DNA: TGTGCCAGTAGGGCCGCACGGTTCGGGAGCTACGAGCAGTACTTC.

The rearrangement links TRBV9 to TRBJ2-7; D may be TRBD1 (5 bases). CDR3 length: 12 residues. Trimming shortened V by 3 bases and J by 5 bases, and 9 bases separated the two germline ends. Germline CDR1 and CDR2: SGDLS and YYNGEE. The CDR3: CASSEGDNEQYF. CDR3 DNA sequence: TGTGCCAGCAGCGAAGGGGATAACGAGCAGTACTTC.

The rearrangement uses TRBV6-5 and TRBJ2-7; 11 bases match TRBD1. The CDR3 contains 11 residues. Germline trimming cut 8 bases from V and 7 bases from J; bases unmatched to any gene: 1. From germline, CDR1 is MNHEY and CDR2 SVGAGI. This CDR3 reads CASWDRGEQYF. DNA of the CDR3: TGTGCCAGCTGGGACAGGGGGGAGCAGTACTTC.